A single sample gave rise to the 3 T cell receptor beta chains below, sequenced in a study of tissue T cells after allogeneic stem cell transplantation (dated by TCRdb to between 2021 and 2024). In light of the paper, this sample's time point label describes: human tissue collected at research (rapid) autopsy. The method behind the library was the immunoSEQ multiplex PCR assay. The clones in this table, taken by TCRdb from immuneACCESS, are in-frame only. Not every clone is retained; where verified, under half of the shortfall comes from an unresolved V gene, and the cause of the rest is unknown. The table for this sample lists about 6,300 clones; 65% to 80% of them were counted only once. The ten largest clones represent 6% to 9% of the sample. Sequenced material: tissue from the rectum, taken at autopsy. The receptors stem from a woman between 18 and 49 years old with breast cancer.

The rearrangement joins TRBV29-1 to TRBJ1-5, with D perhaps TRBD1 (6 bases). Germline CDR1 is SQVTM and CDR2 is ANQGSEA. The CDR3 runs 10 residues. DNA of the CDR3: TGCCAGGGGCGTCATCAGCCCCAGCATTTT. Amino acid sequence: CQGRHQPQHF.

This chain links TRBV30 with TRBJ1-1; D unresolved. CDR3 size: 13 residues. V shed 4 bases and J shed 1 base, with 10 bases lying between them. CDR1 GTSNPN and CDR2 SVGIG come from the germline V gene (reference sequence). CDR3 DNA: TGTGCCTGGACCCCCCGCCCGAACACTGAAGCTTTCTTT. Translation gives CAWTPRPNTEAFF. Together with reference TRBV30 and TRBJ1-1, the CDR3 gives the full variable domain: SQTIHQWPATLVQPVGSPLSLECTVEGTSNPNLYWYRQAAGRGLQLLFYSVGIGQISSEVPQNLSASRPQDRQFILSSKKLLLSDSGFYLCAWTPRPNTEAFFGQGTRLTVV.

V usage is TRBV9 and J usage is TRBJ1-1; TRBD1 matches at 7 bases. Germline-derived CDR1 and CDR2 are SGDLS and YYNGEE. There are 12 residues in the CDR3. V shed 3 bases, J shed 8 bases, and the junction held 4 bases outside the gene matches. This CDR3 reads CASSAYRGEAFF. The CDR3 DNA reads TGTGCCAGCAGCGCCTACAGGGGCGAAGCTTTCTTT. Full variable domain (remainder filled in from reference TRBV9 and TRBJ1-1): DSGVTQTPKHLITATGQRVTLRCSPRSGDLSVYWYQQSLDQGLQFLIQYYNGEERAKGNILERFSAQQFPDLHSELNLSSLELGDSALYFCASSAYRGEAFFGQGTRLTVV.